The 19 T cell receptor beta chains listed next were all sequenced from one sample in a study of beta chain features in type 1 diabetes. TCRB transcripts that were expressed got sequenced, as all of the isolated RNA had been reverse transcribed. Method: immunoSEQ multiplex PCR; TCRdb's copy keeps in-frame clones and lacks some. The sample contains around 200,000 clones, approximately 13% of which appear only once. Specimen: central memory CD4+ T cells from blood. The receptors were sampled from a woman aged 18-29 years in good health.

CDR3 sequence reads: CASSLMRRFDTQYF. CDR3 coding DNA: TGTGCCAGCAGTTTAATGAGGAGATTCGATACGCAGTATTTT. The chain couples TRBV28 to TRBJ2-3, with D unclear. CDR3 size: 14 residues. V was pared by 2 bases and J by 6 bases, with 12 bases between. Germline V gene sequence: CDR1 MDHEN, CDR2 SYDVKM.

This clone was seen at least ten times. The chain is built from TRBV7-9 and TRBJ2-4, with D possibly TRBD1 on 5 matching bases. Per germline, CDR1 SEHNR and CDR2 FQNEAQ (reference sequence). The CDR3 consists of 16 residues. Between the trimmed V and J ends, which lost 1 base and 1 base, there was a span of 11 bases. CDR3 residues: CASSLGQGLAKNIQYF. The DNA of the CDR3 is TGTGCCAGCAGCTTAGGGCAGGGTCTTGCCAAAAACATTCAGTACTTC.

The rearrangement joins TRBV10-3 to TRBJ2-1; D is possibly TRBD1 (5 bases). Germline values: CDR1 ENHRY, CDR2 SYGVKD. The ends were cut back, 7 bases at V and 3 bases at J, with 13 bases in the middle. The CDR3 has 14 amino acids. The CDR3 is CAITPVQGYNEQFF. CDR3 in DNA: TGTGCCATCACCCCCGTCCAGGGCTACAATGAGCAGTTCTTC.

V usage is TRBV6-5 and J usage is TRBJ2-5; TRBD1 matches at 10 bases. The CDR3 totals 14 residues. The V and J ends lost 5 bases and 5 bases, in that order; junction bases with no gene match: 5. Per germline, CDR1 MNHEY and CDR2 SVGAGI. In DNA form, the CDR3 reads TGTGCCAGCAGTCCGACAGGGGGCTTGGAGACCCAGTACTTC. It specifies CASSPTGGLETQYF.

This clone was picked up a small number of times. CDR3 amino acids: CASKPGQALDTQYF. As DNA, the CDR3 is TGTGCCAGCAAACCCGGACAGGCTTTAGATACGCAGTATTTT. The chain uses TRBV6-5 and TRBJ2-3, with 7 bases identical to TRBD1. With 7 bases clipped from V and 5 bases from J, the junction kept 9 bases outside the gene matches. The CDR3 is made up of 14 amino acids. Germline V gives CDR1 MNHEY, CDR2 SVGAGI.

A few counts support this clone. The rearrangement links TRBV6-5 to TRBJ2-5; 8 bases are shared with TRBD1. Germline V gene lookup returns CDR1 MNHEY and CDR2 SVGAGI. V shed 6 bases and J 3 bases; nucleotides not matched to a gene: 9. The CDR3 is 15 amino acids. The CDR3 sequence is CASSRGTGWKETQYF. The CDR3 bases are TGTGCCAGCAGCAGAGGGACAGGCTGGAAAGAGACCCAGTACTTC.

This clone appeared a few times. V gene TRBV11-3 combines with J gene TRBJ2-1, with D unresolved. Germline V gene data show CDR1 as SGHNT and CDR2 as YENEEA. V shed 5 bases and J shed 5 bases, with 10 bases lying between them. This CDR3 contains 13 residues. Here the CDR3 reads CASSPSNDNEQFF. CDR3 coding DNA: TGTGCCAGCAGCCCTAGTAATGACAATGAGCAGTTCTTC.

This clone showed up just a few times. V usage is TRBV28 and J usage is TRBJ2-7; TRBD1 is a possible D gene (6 bases). Trimming removed 7 bases at V and 3 bases at J, with 10 bases between. CDR1 and CDR2 from the germline V gene are MDHEN and SYDVKM. The CDR3 consists of 12 residues. The CDR3 protein is CASTLGGYEQYF. The CDR3, as DNA: TGTGCCAGCACCCTAGGGGGCTACGAGCAGTACTTC.

This clone was counted between two and nine times. The gene calls are TRBV18 and TRBJ2-5, with a tentative D call TRBD2 (7 bases). The germline gives CDR1 KGHSH, CDR2 LQKENI. Deletions cut 3 bases from V and 9 bases from J, with 14 bases between. The CDR3 sequence is 13 residues long. CDR3 protein: CASSPTGGVAQYF. In DNA, the CDR3 is TGTGCCAGCTCACCCACGGGGGGCGTGGCCCAGTACTTC. Variable domain in full (rest from reference TRBV18 and TRBJ2-5): NAGVMQNPRHLVRRRGQEARLRCSPMKGHSHVYWYRQLPEEGLKFMVYLQKENIIDESGMPKERFSAEFPKEGPSILRIQQVVRGDSAAYFCASSPTGGVAQYFGPGTRLLVL.

This rearrangement joins TRBV5-4 to TRBJ2-5; TRBD1 matches 8 bases. This CDR3 comprises 14 residues. CDR1 is SGHNT and CDR2 is YYREEE in the germline V gene (reference sequence). Losses at the gene ends were 4 bases for V and 5 bases for J; bases not matched to a gene: 7. The CDR3 sequence: CASSPTGVKETQYF. The CDR3 DNA sequence: TGTGCCAGCAGCCCGACAGGGGTCAAGGAGACCCAGTACTTC.

For this clone: An end of the junction does not agree with germline; a read error may underlie this. This chain connects TRBV5-1 to TRBJ2-7; no reliable D call. Germline V lookup: CDR1 SGHRS, CDR2 YFSETQ. There are 13 residues in the CDR3. The CDR3, as DNA: TGCGCCAGCACCTTGGACGGGTTCTACGAGCAGTACTTC. It translates to CASTLDGFYEQYF.

The genes are TRBV7-2 and TRBJ2-3, with TRBD2 identical over 9 bases. There are 17 residues in the CDR3. Germline V gene data show CDR1 as SGHTA and CDR2 as FQGNSA. V lost 0 bases to trimming and J lost 7 bases; unmatched junction nucleotides: 11. The CDR3 protein is CASSLAQPGLASYTQYF. DNA for the CDR3: TGTGCCAGCAGCTTAGCACAGCCGGGACTAGCTAGCTATACGCAGTATTTT.

In this sample, this clone turned up a few times. V usage is TRBV28 and J usage is TRBJ2-3, with D possibly matching TRBD2 (7 bases). Looked up from germline, CDR1 is MDHEN and CDR2 is SYDVKM. V was trimmed by 3 bases and J by 4 bases, leaving 11 bases between them. The CDR3 loop spans 14 amino acids. CDR3 loop: CASSLGGGADTQYF. CDR3 bases: TGTGCCAGCAGTTTGGGCGGGGGCGCAGATACGCAGTATTTT.

The chain combines TRBV19 with TRBJ2-3, with D possibly TRBD2 on 6 matching bases. Germline values: CDR1 LNHDA, CDR2 SQIVND (reference sequence). This CDR3 contains 15 residues. Between the trimmed V and J ends, which lost 4 bases and 8 bases, there was a span of 19 bases. The CDR3 loop is CASSTSGEGGVTQYF. The CDR3 DNA reads TGTGCCAGTAGTACGTCGGGAGAGGGTGGGGTTACGCAGTATTTT.

Comments on this clone: The junction differs from germline at one of its ends, possibly a read error. The CDR3 loop is CSVEGLASRGGNIQYF. CDR3 nucleotide sequence: TGCAGCGTCGAAGGACTAGCGTCTAGGGGGGGCAACATTCAGTACTTC. This chain connects TRBV29-1 to TRBJ2-4; 9 nucleotides match TRBD2. This CDR3 is built from 16 residues. Germline loops: CDR1 SQVTM, CDR2 ANQGSEA.

This clone was seen more than once but under ten times. This chain uses TRBV5-1 with TRBJ2-1; 9 nucleotides line up with TRBD2. Germline CDR1 is SGHRS and CDR2 is YFSETQ. The CDR3 covers 15 residues. Trimming cost V 0 bases and J 5 bases; bases outside gene matches: 3. CDR3 DNA sequence: TGCGCCAGCAGCTTGGTAGCGGGAGCCCACAATGAGCAGTTCTTC. Protein: CASSLVAGAHNEQFF.

Only a few counts were recorded for this clone. The chain links TRBV10-3 to TRBJ2-1, with a weak D call TRBD2 (6 bases). Germline CDR1 reads ENHRY; CDR2 reads SYGVKD. Trimming cost V 3 bases and J 0 bases, with 12 bases left between them. The CDR3 length is 16 residues. The CDR3 region has the DNA TGTGCCATCAGTGATCTAGCGCTACGCTCCTACAATGAGCAGTTCTTC. Encoded protein: CAISDLALRSYNEQFF.

V is TRBV7-8 and J is TRBJ1-5; unclear D gene. Trimming stripped 10 bases from V and 0 bases from J, with 22 bases between. Germline V gives CDR1 SGHVS, CDR2 FQNEAQ. The CDR3 has 17 residues. CDR3 bases: TGTGCCATTTCCAATCGCGGGAGGTCAAGTAGCAATCAGCCCCAGCATTTT. Translating it yields CAISNRGRSSSNQPQHF.

This clone was picked up a small number of times. This rearrangement joins TRBV6-6 to TRBJ1-5, with TRBD1 matching 7 bases. The V and J ends lost 6 bases and 0 bases, in that order; junction bases with no gene match: 8. This CDR3 has 16 amino acids. Germline CDR1 reads MNHNY; CDR2 reads SVGAGI (reference sequence). The CDR3 region is CASRSGTDNSNQPQHF. The DNA for the CDR3 is TGTGCCAGCAGGTCCGGGACAGACAATAGCAATCAGCCCCAGCATTTT.